The 24 T cell receptor beta chains reported below all come from one sample, sequenced in a study of CD8 T cells in ankylosing spondylitis. Each CDR3 protein gets one entry after TCRdb re-called the 5' RACE reads with MiXCR. The sample lists more than 35,000 distinct CDR3 sequences; over 5.5% were seen once. The sequenced sample consisted of blood, either unsorted or a sorted T cell fraction (not recorded which). Receptor source: a male donor with ankylosing spondylitis or in good health (not recorded which).

This clonotype was found many times. The chain combines TRBV10-3 with TRBJ2-5, with a weak D call TRBD2 (5 bases). Trimming removed 4 bases from V and 2 bases from J, with 17 bases in between. This CDR3 has 16 amino acids. Per the germline V gene, CDR1 is ENHRY and CDR2 is SYGVKD. The CDR3 region is CAISAGLQRLQETQYF. CDR3 in DNA: TGTGCCATCAGTGCCGGACTGCAGCGGCTACAAGAGACCCAGTACTTC.

This clonotype was seen many times. The rearrangement joins TRBV24-1 to TRBJ2-3; no clear D. CDR1 is KGHDR, CDR2 SFDVKD, per germline. This CDR3 is built from 13 residues. Between the trimmed V and J ends, which lost 4 bases and 0 bases, there was a span of 4 bases. CDR3 coding DNA: TGTGCCACCAGTGAGGTTAGCACAGATACGCAGTATTTT. This codes for CATSEVSTDTQYF.

The table lists this clonotype with many counts. This chain joins TRBV6-1 and TRBJ2-7, with 8 positions matching TRBD1. V trimming: 5 bases; J trimming: 6 bases; junction bases outside the gene matches: 15. The CDR3 totals 16 residues. Germline V gene sequence: CDR1 MNHNS, CDR2 SASEGT. The CDR3 bases are TGTGCCAGCAGTCTCATCCTCGGACAGGGTGGGGTCGAGCAGTACTTC. The encoded protein is CASSLILGQGGVEQYF.

This clonotype was seen at least ten times. This chain links TRBV12-3 or TRBV12-4 with TRBJ1-1, with D possibly being TRBD1 (5 bases). V lost 7 bases and J lost 5, with 20 bases in between. The CDR3 runs to 15 residues. Here the CDR3 reads CASTTARQGWTEAFF. The DNA for the CDR3 is TGTGCCAGCACCACCGCGCGGCAGGGTTGGACTGAAGCTTTCTTT.

Remarks on this clonotype: One end of the junction is discordant with germline, which a read error may explain. The CDR3 reads CATSGEVSSGSTYEQYF. The DNA for the CDR3 is TGTGCCACCAGCGGAGAGGTATCTAGCGGGAGCACCTACGAGCAGTACTTC. The rearrangement joins TRBV15 to TRBJ2-7; 10 bases map to TRBD2. Germline loops: CDR1 LNHNV, CDR2 YYDKDF (reference sequence). This CDR3 comprises 17 residues.

This clonotype was counted between two and nine times. As DNA, the CDR3 is TGCAGCGTTAGTGACTCTGGGGCCAACGTCCTGACTTTC. It codes for CSVSDSGANVLTF. The chain recombines TRBV29-1 with TRBJ2-6, with D unresolved. The germline V and J ends were trimmed by 5 bases and 0 bases, with 5 bases remaining between them. CDR1 is SQVTM and CDR2 is ANQGSEA in the germline V gene. The CDR3 consists of 13 residues.

In its sample, this clonotype was seen many times. The V gene is TRBV5-1, the J gene TRBJ2-3; D is possibly TRBD2 (6 bases). Germline V gene lookup returns CDR1 SGHRS and CDR2 YFSETQ. V dropped 0 bases and J dropped 0 bases, with 11 bases sitting between them. This CDR3 has 16 amino acids. The CDR3 nucleotides are TGCGCCAGCAGCTTGGGAGACGGGACTAGCACAGATACGCAGTATTTT. Amino acid sequence: CASSLGDGTSTDTQYF. Full variable domain (remainder filled in from reference TRBV5-1 and TRBJ2-3): KAGVTQTPRYLIKTRGQQVTLSCSPISGHRSVSWYQQTPGQGLQFLFEYFSETQRNKGNFPGRFSGRQFSNSRSEMNVSTLELGDSALYLCASSLGDGTSTDTQYFGPGTRLTVL.

The sample holds many counts of this clonotype. This chain connects TRBV29-1 to TRBJ2-3; the D gene is possibly TRBD1 (5 bases). V gave up 3 bases and J gave up 6 bases, with 16 bases separating them. CDR3 size: 14 residues. CDR1 and CDR2 (germline): SQVTM, ANQGSEA. The CDR3 bases are TGCAGCGTTGACCTACAGGAAGGGTTGGATACGCAGTATTTT. Translation gives CSVDLQEGLDTQYF.

This clonotype was detected many times. CDR3 region: CSIREAGANVLTF. The CDR3 DNA follows: TGCAGCATCCGAGAAGCTGGGGCCAACGTCCTGACTTTC. The gene calls are TRBV29-1 and TRBJ2-6; D not resolved. This CDR3 spans 13 amino acids. The ends were cut back, 8 bases at V and 2 bases at J, with 10 bases in the middle. Germline V gene data show CDR1 as SQVTM and CDR2 as ANQGSEA. The entire variable domain, with the rest obtained from reference TRBV29-1 and TRBJ2-6, is as follows: SAVISQKPSRDICQRGTSLTIQCQVDSQVTMMFWYRQQPGQSLTLIATANQGSEATYESGFVIDKFPISRPNLTFSTLTVSNMSPEDSSIYLCSIREAGANVLTFGAGSRLTVL.

This clonotype turned up a few times. The chain combines TRBV5-4 with TRBJ2-7; TRBD1 aligns across 9 bases. Germline trimming cut 3 bases from V and 3 bases from J; bases unmatched to any gene: 4. CDR1 is SGHNT, CDR2 YYREEE, per germline (reference sequence). The CDR3 sequence is 14 residues long. This chain's CDR3 is CASSWGQGRYEQYF. For the CDR3, the DNA is TGTGCCAGCAGCTGGGGACAGGGTCGCTACGAGCAGTACTTC.

This clonotype was seen many times. This sequence joins TRBV6-2 or TRBV6-3 and TRBJ2-1; 9 bases are a match to TRBD2. Germline assignment: CDR1 MNHEY and CDR2 SVGEGT. The CDR3 length is 15 residues. V gave up 6 bases and J gave up 4 bases; unmatched junction bases: 7. DNA of the CDR3: TGTGCCAGCAGCCAGACTAGCGGCCGGTACAATGAGCAGTTCTTC. This gives the protein CASSQTSGRYNEQFF.

There are many counts of this clonotype. The rearrangement links TRBV4-1 to TRBJ2-1; D ambiguous. CDR3 length: 12 residues. Between the trimmed V and J ends, which lost 2 bases and 8 bases, there was a span of 7 bases. Germline CDR1 and CDR2: MGHRA and YSYEKL. Here the CDR3 DNA reads TGCGCCAGCAGCCAAATCGTGGATGAGCAGTTCTTC. This gives the protein CASSQIVDEQFF.

The J gene is TRBJ2-3, the V gene TRBV11-2, with D perhaps matching TRBD2 (6 bases). The germline CDR1 and CDR2 sequences are SGHAT and FQNNGV. Trimming stripped 2 bases from V and 2 bases from J, with 20 bases between. The CDR3 contains 18 residues. The CDR3 DNA reads as TGTGCCAGCAGCTTATGGGGCCGGGGGAGTTCTCCCACAGATACGCAGTATTTT. Translated, it gives CASSLWGRGSSPTDTQYF.

Relative to its sample, this clonotype is medium-sized. This chain connects TRBV7-3 to TRBJ2-5; D is ambiguous. The CDR3 is 13 residues long. V lost 2 bases and J 3 bases, leaving 7 bases between the germline ends. Germline V gene data show CDR1 as SGHTA and CDR2 as FQGTGA. The CDR3 protein is CASSLEREETQYF. CDR3 nucleotide sequence: TGTGCCAGCAGCTTAGAACGGGAAGAGACCCAGTACTTC.

Many counts were recorded for this clonotype. This chain uses TRBV20-1 with TRBJ2-7; TRBD2 might be the D (5 bases). The CDR3 is 15 amino acids. V was trimmed by 6 bases and J by 0 bases, leaving 18 bases between them. Germline loops: CDR1 DFQATT, CDR2 SNEGSKA (reference sequence). The CDR3 sequence is CSARLRTAYSYEQYF. In DNA form, the CDR3 reads TGCAGTGCGAGACTTAGGACTGCTTACTCCTACGAGCAGTACTTC.

The sample holds many counts of this clonotype. The CDR3, as DNA: TGTGCCAGCAGCTTGGGGACAGGGAACTCCGATGGCTACACCTTC. Residues: CASSLGTGNSDGYTF. The V and J genes are TRBV7-2 and TRBJ1-2; 9 nucleotides match TRBD1. The CDR3 spans 15 residues. Germline V gene lookup returns CDR1 SGHTA and CDR2 FQGNSA. J gave up 6 bases and V 3 bases, and 8 bases lay outside the gene matches.

This clonotype occurred many times. The chain recombines TRBV7-9 with TRBJ2-2; D uncertain. Germline CDR1 SEHNR, CDR2 FQNEAQ (reference sequence). V lost 2 bases, J lost 5 bases, and 6 bases lay in between. CDR3 length: 13 residues. The DNA for the CDR3 is TGTGCCAGCAGCTTATCCGGGACCGGGGAGCTGTTTTTT. Amino acid sequence: CASSLSGTGELFF.

V is TRBV11-2 and J is TRBJ1-5, with D maybe TRBD1 (5 bases). The CDR3 length is 21 residues. V gave up 5 bases and J gave up 3 bases, with 32 bases separating them. Germline V gene sequence: CDR1 SGHAT, CDR2 FQNNGV. The CDR3 DNA follows: TGTGCCAGCAGCCCATCCGTGCGACCTTGGCCGACAGTTGCGGACAATCAGCCCCAGCATTTT. Translating it yields CASSPSVRPWPTVADNQPQHF.

This clonotype was found many times. The chain is built from TRBV5-1 and TRBJ1-3; no clear D gene. Trimming took off 0 bases at V and 0 bases at J, with 4 bases between the two ends. The CDR3 length is 14 residues. The V gene's germline CDR1 is SGHRS and CDR2 YFSETQ. In DNA, the CDR3 is TGCGCCAGCAGCTTGGGGAGCTCTGGAAACACCATATATTTT. The encoded protein is CASSLGSSGNTIYF.

This clonotype was picked up many times. The rearrangement links TRBV7-9 to TRBJ2-1; 12 nucleotides align to TRBD2. This CDR3 has 17 residues. Germline V lookup: CDR1 SEHNR, CDR2 FQNEAQ (reference sequence). The junction had 7 bases not matched to a gene; V was cut back by 3 bases and J by 4 bases. The CDR3 loop is CASSFGLAGPRYNEQFF. As DNA, the CDR3 is TGTGCCAGCAGCTTCGGACTAGCGGGACCCCGGTACAATGAGCAGTTCTTC.

This clonotype occurred many times. The CDR3 spells CASSLVASVNEQFF. CDR3 DNA sequence: TGTGCCAGCAGTTTAGTGGCTAGCGTCAATGAGCAGTTCTTC. The rearrangement uses TRBV12-3 or TRBV12-4 and TRBJ2-1, with a tentative D call TRBD2 (6 bases). This CDR3 has 14 amino acids. V was shortened by 1 base and J by 6 bases, with 10 bases between the two germline ends.

This clonotype was counted at least ten times. V and J are TRBV7-2 and TRBJ1-5, with TRBD1 as a possible D gene (5 bases). Per the germline V gene, CDR1 is SGHTA and CDR2 is FQGNSA. V dropped 3 bases and J dropped 2 bases, with 8 bases sitting between them. CDR3 length: 14 amino acids. In DNA, the CDR3 is TGTGCCAGCAGCTTGAGAGGGGGCAATCAGCCCCAGCATTTT. The encoded protein is CASSLRGGNQPQHF.

This clonotype was observed at least ten times. The chain recombines TRBV7-9 with TRBJ1-1; 7 nucleotides align to TRBD1. V lost 3 bases, J lost 1 base, and 8 bases stayed unmatched. The CDR3 is 16 residues long. Per the germline V gene, CDR1 is SEHNR and CDR2 is FQNEAQ (reference sequence). The CDR3 sequence is CASSFTHRGPNTEAFF. In nucleotides, the CDR3 is TGTGCCAGCAGCTTTACCCACAGGGGCCCGAACACTGAAGCTTTCTTT.

This clonotype was counted at least ten times. The chain uses TRBV12-3 or TRBV12-4 and TRBJ2-7; 9 bases are a match to TRBD2. The CDR3 is made up of 16 amino acids. Trimming removed 7 bases from V and 6 bases from J; junction bases left unmatched: 16. The CDR3 protein is CASTPGLAFSRLEQYF. The CDR3 DNA is TGTGCCAGCACCCCGGGACTAGCTTTTTCCAGACTCGAGCAGTACTTC.